This TCR beta chain was obtained from a study of shared clonotypes between healthy human individuals. Across the whole study: Every donor yielded three CD4 naive, three CD4 memory, two CD8 naive and one CD8 memory plate.

Profiled with immunoSEQ multiplex PCR; TCRdb holds only in-frame clones, not every one. Of around 2,000,000 clones listed, 95% are singletons. Trimming shortened V by 4 bases and J by 6 bases, and 19 bases separated the two germline ends. The CDR3 consists of 15 residues. Per the germline V gene, CDR1 is SGHTA and CDR2 is FQGNSA. Findings of the study overall: Donors were few, which limited the genetic and exposure-history diversity represented. The naive CD4 repertoires of several donors were compared, and about 5% of clonotypes were shared.

On this clone itself: Its cognate antigen is unknown.

The investigators split CD4+ cells into a CD45RA+ naive subset and a CD45RA-negative memory subset. The source is a man aged 18 to 30 in good health. The sample consisted of naive CD4+ T cells sorted from blood. The subset here: CD45RA+ positively selected. The genes are TRBV7-2 and TRBJ2-7, with a possible D match to TRBD2 (6 bases). In nucleotides, the CDR3 is TGTGCCAGCAGCTCTACTCGGGGGAGTGGCGTCGAGCAGTACTTC. It is translated as CASSSTRGSGVEQYF.